These T cell receptor beta chains were read from a single sample in a study of T cell responses to AZD1222 COVID-19 vaccine. Sequencing used immunoSEQ multiplex PCR; TCRdb keeps in-frame clones, though not all of them. The repertoire consists of approximately 210,000 clones, with about 89% occurring once and the leading ten covering nearly 3.5%. The specimen was peripheral blood, collected 28 days after the second AZD1222 dose. These receptors all stem from an adult who received the AZD1222 COVID-19 vaccine. Both conserved end residues are part of each CDR3. The order of the fields is CDR3 DNA, CDR3 protein, D gene, V gene, clone size, J gene. A D gene is named only where the DNA matches it firmly. Only some rows state a clone size, as once, few, many or a class for expanded clones.

TGTGCCTGGAGTGGCCGGGACAGGGGTTTCTACGAGCAGTACTTC | CAWSGRDRGFYEQYF | TRBD1 | TRBV30 | . | TRBJ2-7
TGTGCCAGCAGCTTTCGGGAATTCGGGGTTGAAGCTTTCTTT | CASSFREFGVEAFF | . | TRBV5-5 | . | TRBJ1-1
TGTGCCAGCAGCCCCTTGGGCCCATCCTACGAGCAGTACTTC | CASSPLGPSYEQYF | . | TRBV5-8 | . | TRBJ2-7
TGTGCCAGCAGCCGACAAGGGACAGAGAGGTGCACCTTC | CASSRQGTERCTF | TRBD1 | TRBV3-1/TRBV3-2 | . | TRBJ1-2
TGTGCCAGCAGCCCACCAGGACTAGCGGGAGGGGACGAGCAGTACTTC | CASSPPGLAGGDEQYF | TRBD2 | TRBV27 | . | TRBJ2-7
TGTGCCTCAGGGGGTTGGGACGAGCAGTACTTC | CASGGWDEQYF | TRBD1 | TRBV12-3/TRBV12-4 | . | TRBJ2-7
TGTGCCAGCAGCTTTTCCGGGAACACTGAAGCTTTCTTT | CASSFSGNTEAFF | . | TRBV7-3 | . | TRBJ1-1
TGTGCCAGCAGCCAAGGACAGGGAAACACTGAAGCTTTCTTT | CASSQGQGNTEAFF | TRBD1 | TRBV3-1/TRBV3-2 | . | TRBJ1-1
TGTGCCAGCAGTTCCGGGACAGGGGAGAGTCAGCCCCAGCATTTT | CASSSGTGESQPQHF | TRBD1 | TRBV28 | . | TRBJ1-5
TGTGCCAGCCAAGGGTTGGGCTATGGCTACACCTTC | CASQGLGYGYTF | . | TRBV6-5 | . | TRBJ1-2
TGTGCCAGCAGTGAGCAGGGCTACGAGCAGTACTTC | CASSEQGYEQYF | . | TRBV2 | few | TRBJ2-7
TGTGCCAGCAGCCACCCCGACAGGGTTCTTTCCGGGGAGCTGTTTTTT | CASSHPDRVLSGELFF | TRBD1 | TRBV4-2 | . | TRBJ2-2
TGTGCCAGCAGTTTATTACAGGGGGCCTATGGCTACACCTTC | CASSLLQGAYGYTF | TRBD1 | TRBV28 | . | TRBJ1-2
TGTGCCAGCAGCTTAATGGGACAGGGGATCACTGAAGCTTTCTTT | CASSLMGQGITEAFF | TRBD1 | TRBV7-3 | . | TRBJ1-1
TGTGCCAGCTCACCAAAAACAGGGTCGAACACTGAAGCTTTCTTT | CASSPKTGSNTEAFF | . | TRBV18 | once | TRBJ1-1
TGTGCCAGCAGCTTAGTGGAACAGGGGGCTTATGAGCAGTTCTTC | CASSLVEQGAYEQFF | TRBD1 | TRBV11-1 | . | TRBJ2-1
TGTGCCAGCAGCTCAACCGACAGCTTTAATCAGCCCCAGCATTTT | CASSSTDSFNQPQHF | . | TRBV7-9 | . | TRBJ1-5
TGTGCCAGGACCGACAAGCTTGGGACACTGTTTTTT | CARTDKLGTLFF | . | TRBV18 | . | TRBJ1-4
TGTGCCAGCAGCGACGTGCAGGGCCGAGGGTGGAATGAGCAGTTCTTC | CASSDVQGRGWNEQFF | . | TRBV9 | . | TRBJ2-1
TGTGCCTGGAGTGTCGGAGCGGGAGTGGGCACCGGGGAGCTGTTTTTT | CAWSVGAGVGTGELFF | TRBD2 | TRBV30 | . | TRBJ2-2
TGCGCCAGCAGCCAGGGGGACACCGTGAACACTGAAGCTTTCTTT | CASSQGDTVNTEAFF | TRBD1 | TRBV5-1 | . | TRBJ1-1
TGTGCCAGCAGGAGGGAGGGGGTCATGAACACTGAAGCTTTCTTT | CASRREGVMNTEAFF | . | TRBV2 | . | TRBJ1-1
TGTGCCAGCAGTAGGACAGTTAGACATGAGCAGTTCTTC | CASSRTVRHEQFF | . | TRBV28 | . | TRBJ2-1
TGTGCCAGCAGTTCGGGAGTTGGCCACTACGAGCAGTACTTC | CASSSGVGHYEQYF | . | TRBV6-5 | . | TRBJ2-7
TGTGCCAGCAGTTCCCCACAGAACTCGAATTCACCCCTCCACTTT | CASSSPQNSNSPLHF | . | TRBV28 | . | TRBJ1-6
TGTGCCAGCAGTCTTACAGACACTAATGAAAAACTGTTTTTT | CASSLTDTNEKLFF | . | TRBV28 | . | TRBJ1-4
TGCGCCAGCAGCTTGGAAGGGACAACAATGCGGGAGCAGTACTTC | CASSLEGTTMREQYF | . | TRBV5-1 | . | TRBJ2-7
TGTGCCAGCAGCCCCCGGGACGGGGCCAATGAGCAGTTCTTC | CASSPRDGANEQFF | . | TRBV5-4 | . | TRBJ2-1
TGTGCCAGCAGTTTTCTTATTCTGGGAACGATGGGTCGGGGCACTGAAGCTTTCTTT | CASSFLILGTMGRGTEAFF | . | TRBV28 | . | TRBJ1-1
TGCGCCAGCAGTGAGAACATCGGTTCCGAGCAGTACTTC | CASSENIGSEQYF | . | TRBV10-1 | once | TRBJ2-7
TGTGCCAGCAGCCGAGGGTCGGGTGGGTACAATGAGCAGTTCTTC | CASSRGSGGYNEQFF | . | TRBV7-6 | . | TRBJ2-1
TGTGCCAGCAGCTTACTGATCGACACTGAAGCTTTCTTT | CASSLLIDTEAFF | . | TRBV11-3 | . | TRBJ1-1
TGTGCCAGCAGCCAAGATCTCACTAGCGGAACCTACGAGCAGTACTTC | CASSQDLTSGTYEQYF | TRBD2 | TRBV3-1/TRBV3-2 | . | TRBJ2-7
TGTGCCAGTAGTAACCTAGGAGGTGGGAAACAAGAGACCCAGTACTTC | CASSNLGGGKQETQYF | . | TRBV19 | . | TRBJ2-5
TGTGCCAGCAGAGCCAGCGGGAGCGGTAAAAACATTCAGTACTTC | CASRASGSGKNIQYF | TRBD2 | TRBV28 | . | TRBJ2-4
TGTGCCAGCAGCCAAGGGACCTCAGACTATGGCTACACCTTC | CASSQGTSDYGYTF | . | TRBV3-1/TRBV3-2 | . | TRBJ1-2
TGTGCCAGCAGTAGAATGACAGGCGGGATGAACACTGAAGCTTTCTTT | CASSRMTGGMNTEAFF | . | TRBV6-2/TRBV6-3 | . | TRBJ1-1
TGTGCCAGCAGCCAAGATTGGGTGACCGGGACAGTTAATGAAAAACTGTTTTTT | CASSQDWVTGTVNEKLFF | TRBD1 | TRBV4-2 | . | TRBJ1-4
TGTGCCAGCAGCAAAGTCTTTACAGGGGTTGAGGATGGCTACACCTTC | CASSKVFTGVEDGYTF | . | TRBV21-1 | . | TRBJ1-2
TGTGCCAGCTCAGCAGGACCTCCCGAGAGCTACACCTTC | CASSAGPPESYTF | . | TRBV18 | . | TRBJ1-2
TGTGCCAGCAGCTCCGGGTCCGTAACCTACGAGCAGTACTTC | CASSSGSVTYEQYF | . | TRBV6-2/TRBV6-3 | . | TRBJ2-7
TGTGCCAGCAGCTTAGGCCTTCCCTACGAGCAGTACTTC | CASSLGLPYEQYF | . | TRBV5-6 | . | TRBJ2-7
TGTGCCAGCATTCTAAGGGAAGGGCTTCGTACTGAAGCTTTCTTT | CASILREGLRTEAFF | . | TRBV27 | . | TRBJ1-1
TGTGCCAGCAGTTCCCAGGGGTATTCACCCCTCCACTTT | CASSSQGYSPLHF | . | TRBV27 | . | TRBJ1-6
TGTGCCAGTAGCGAAACGACAGGGGGTCCCGAAGCGCAGTATTTT | CASSETTGGPEAQYF | TRBD1 | TRBV19 | . | TRBJ2-3
TGCAGCGTTGGCAGGAACACTGAAGCTTTCTTT | CSVGRNTEAFF | . | TRBV29-1 | . | TRBJ1-1
TGCGCCAGCAGCCAAGTACCAGGGTCGGGGGAGCAGTACTTC | CASSQVPGSGEQYF | . | TRBV4-1 | . | TRBJ2-7
TGTGCCAGCAGTTTACTAGTCTCAGCTGCGGGTACTGAAGCTTTCTTT | CASSLLVSAAGTEAFF | . | TRBV28 | once | TRBJ1-1